The clone carrying this TCR beta chain was picked up a small number of times. Its antigen remains unknown. The CDR3 extends 3 residues past the end of the read, so its final part is completed from the germline J gene. The J segment lost 5 bases and the V segment lost 6 bases, leaving 8 bases of the junction unmatched. This CDR3 comprises 14 residues. CDR1 SGHTA and CDR2 FQGTGA come from the germline V gene. The entry originates in a study of T cell clonality in common variable immunodeficiency. Overall study results and limits: Common variable immunodeficiency TCR beta sequences reportedly had fewer deletions and N-nucleotide insertions.

The protocol was immunoSEQ multiplex PCR, while the TCRdb copy is restricted to in-frame clones and leaves out a portion. The sample contains approximately 40,000 clones, none of them singletons. Sequencing was carried out using peripheral blood mononuclear cells. The TCR sequence derives from a person aged 18-69 years in good health. The rearrangement uses TRBV7-3 and TRBJ2-7; 9 bases line up with TRBD1. The sequenced CDR3 bases are TGTGCCAGCAGTTTCGGGACAGGGAGGAACGAG. Protein sequence: CASSFGTGRNE. The CDR3 in its entirety is CASSFGTGRNEQYF.